These 6 T cell receptor beta chains were sequenced from one sample in a study of PD-1 blockade in mismatch repair-deficient tumors. The method was immunoSEQ multiplex PCR; TCRdb's version includes in-frame clones alone and lacks a portion of them. The profile covers tens of thousands of clones, with 70% to 85% appearing a single time and 2.9% taken by the ten largest. The specimen was PBMCs, collected before pembrolizumab treatment. The receptors were gathered from an adult with mismatch repair-deficient cancer.

The chain uses TRBV5-1 and TRBJ2-1, with TRBD2 matching 12 bases. The germline CDR1 and CDR2 sequences are SGHRS and YFSETQ. CDR3 size: 18 residues. V lost 6 bases to trimming and J lost 0 bases; unmatched junction nucleotides: 10. CDR3 region: CASNPLAGGSSSYNEQFF. CDR3 sequence (DNA): TGCGCCAGCAACCCACTAGCGGGAGGTAGTAGCTCCTACAATGAGCAGTTCTTC.

The gene calls are TRBV2 and TRBJ2-5, with D hard to call. The CDR3 runs to 13 residues. The germline V gene encodes CDR1 SNHLY and CDR2 FYNNEI. The V and J ends lost 5 bases and 1 base respectively, with 8 bases between them. CDR3 nucleotides: TGTGCCAGCAGTACGACTCCCCAAGAGACCCAGTACTTC. It yields the protein CASSTTPQETQYF.

This chain links TRBV5-4 with TRBJ1-1; D might be TRBD1 (5 bases). CDR3 length: 12 amino acids. From germline, CDR1 is SGHNT and CDR2 YYREEE (reference sequence). V lost 2 bases to trimming and J lost 5 bases, with 7 bases between them. CDR3 sequence reads: CASSFGGTEAFF. Written as DNA, the CDR3 is TGTGCCAGCAGCTTCGGGGGGACTGAAGCTTTCTTT.

This clone was counted between two and nine times. The chain uses TRBV5-1 and TRBJ2-7; 10 nucleotides line up with TRBD2. V shed 0 bases and J 4 bases; nucleotides not matched to a gene: 7. Germline V CDR1 and CDR2: SGHRS, YFSETQ. The CDR3 covers 16 residues. This chain's CDR3 is CASSLARASGRYEQYF. The CDR3, as DNA: TGCGCCAGCAGCTTGGCCCGGGCTAGCGGGAGATACGAGCAGTACTTC.

The rearrangement joins TRBV27 to TRBJ2-1, with a possible D match to TRBD2 (6 bases). Trimming pared 4 bases from V and 0 bases from J, leaving 7 bases between. The CDR3 is made up of 14 amino acids. Germline lookup yields CDR1 MNHEY and CDR2 SMNVEV (reference sequence). CDR3 nucleotide sequence: TGTGCCAGCAGTTGGGGGGACTCCTACAATGAGCAGTTCTTC. This codes for CASSWGDSYNEQFF.

This chain links TRBV7-9 with TRBJ2-1; 12 nucleotides match TRBD2. V shed 1 base and J 8 bases; nucleotides not matched to a gene: 9. Germline lookup yields CDR1 SEHNR and CDR2 FQNEAQ (reference sequence). The CDR3 is 17 amino acids. Here the CDR3 reads CASSLVVTSGSRDEQFF. For the CDR3, the DNA is TGTGCCAGCAGCTTAGTTGTGACTAGCGGGAGTAGGGATGAGCAGTTCTTC.